The 10 T cell receptor beta chains below were found in one sample sequenced in a study of human T cells and chemical hapten exposure (dated by TCRdb to about 2021). Library preparation used RACE. This sample was sequenced with a NextSeq 500. Clones were called with MiXCR by TCRdb after fastp trimmed the public reads at Q25, and only in-frame beta chains were retained. When rows share a CDR3 protein, they turn into one entry using the most common DNA and genes. The sample data list 100,000 to 150,000 distinct CDR3 sequences, and approximately 11% of these were observed just once. Clones ranked in the top ten supply about 2.4% of the sample. In the paper's terms, the time point label means: patch test 3, about 24 weeks after DPC sensitization. The sample's treatment or condition, from its label and the paper: therapeutic diphenylcyclopropenone sensitization with weekly scalp DPC. The specimen comprised whole blood, sampled in connection with sensitization to the hapten diphenylcyclopropenone (DPC). These receptors were collected from a woman aged 45-59 years with alopecia areata. Some clones in this sample may be carry-over from other donors' samples.

This clonotype was recorded a few times. The chain has TRBV28 and TRBJ2-3; 7 positions match TRBD2. This CDR3 is 17 amino acids long. J was trimmed by 0 bases and V by 1 base; bases with no gene match: 7. Germline V gives CDR1 MDHEN, CDR2 SYDVKM. CDR3: CASSLSPSGPSTDTQYF. The CDR3 DNA sequence: TGTGCCAGCAGTTTATCACCTAGCGGCCCTAGCACAGATACGCAGTATTTT.

The chain couples TRBV12-5 to TRBJ1-6; no definite D call. Between the trimmed V and J ends, which lost 3 bases and 9 bases, there was a span of 6 bases. The germline V gene has CDR1 LGHNT and CDR2 FRNRAP. There are 12 residues in the CDR3. The DNA for the CDR3 is TGTGCTAGTGGTTTAACCGTTTCACCCCTCCACTTT. Amino acids: CASGLTVSPLHF.

The chain combines TRBV4-1 with TRBJ2-7; either TRBD1 or TRBD2 may supply D (5 bases each). The CDR3 contains 17 residues. Trimming removed 0 bases at V and 9 bases at J, with 24 bases between. In germline, CDR1 is MGHRA, CDR2 YSYEKL. The CDR3 protein is CASSQDLVRDRPDGQYF. The CDR3 DNA follows: TGCGCCAGCAGCCAAGATCTTGTCCGGGACCGACCGGACGGGCAGTACTTC.

At least ten counts were recorded for this clonotype. The chain uses TRBV20-1 and TRBJ2-1, with D possibly being TRBD2 (5 bases). V lost 0 bases to trimming and J lost 7 bases, with 19 bases between them. Germline V gives CDR1 DFQATT, CDR2 SNEGSKA (reference sequence). The CDR3 length is 16 residues. As DNA, the CDR3 is TGCAGTGCTAGAGATCAAGACCCCTCAGCGGTAAATGAGCAGTTCTTC. Encoded protein: CSARDQDPSAVNEQFF.

In its sample, this clonotype was seen many times. The rearrangement links TRBV9 to TRBJ2-2; D call uncertain. This CDR3 spans 14 amino acids. Between the trimmed V and J ends, which lost 0 bases and 3 bases, there was a span of 6 bases. The germline V gene has CDR1 SGDLS and CDR2 YYNGEE. The CDR3 sequence: CASSVDRDTGELFF. In DNA, the CDR3 is TGTGCCAGCAGCGTAGATAGGGACACCGGGGAGCTGTTTTTT. Together with reference TRBV9 and TRBJ2-2, the CDR3 gives the full variable domain: DSGVTQTPKHLITATGQRVTLRCSPRSGDLSVYWYQQSLDQGLQFLIQYYNGEERAKGNILERFSAQQFPDLHSELNLSSLELGDSALYFCASSVDRDTGELFFGEGSRLTVL.

The V gene is TRBV24-1, the J gene TRBJ2-3; the match to TRBD1 covers 9 bases. The CDR3 totals 16 residues. CDR1 is KGHDR and CDR2 is SFDVKD in the germline V gene. The V gene end was trimmed by 4 bases and the J gene end by 2 bases; junction bases not matched to a gene: 6. As DNA, the CDR3 is TGTGCCACCAGTGAAACCGGGACAGGGACCACAGATACGCAGTATTTT. This codes for CATSETGTGTTDTQYF.

The gene calls are TRBV20-1 and TRBJ2-5; 7 nucleotides line up with TRBD2. V was clipped by 2 bases and J by 0 bases; unmatched bases: 9. The CDR3 contains 16 residues. Germline V lookup: CDR1 DFQATT, CDR2 SNEGSKA (reference sequence). CDR3 DNA: TGCAGTGCTAGATACACTAGCGACTGGTACCAAGAGACCCAGTACTTC. It specifies CSARYTSDWYQETQYF.

In its sample, this clonotype was seen a few times. The chain carries TRBV6-2 or TRBV6-3 and TRBJ2-3; D possibly corresponds to TRBD2 (5 bases). The CDR3 sequence is 18 residues long. CDR1 is MNHEY and CDR2 is SVGEGT in the germline V gene. Deletions cut 2 bases from V and 4 bases from J, with 22 bases between. The CDR3 nucleotides read TGTGCCAGCAGTTACGAATGGCGGGCCTCAAGGTTAGCAGATACGCAGTATTTT. Residues: CASSYEWRASRLADTQYF.

The J gene is TRBJ2-7, the V gene TRBV12-3 or TRBV12-4; weak D call: TRBD2 (5 bases). Between the trimmed V and J ends, which lost 2 bases and 1 base, there was a span of 15 bases. This CDR3 comprises 16 residues. The CDR3 is CASSLRGRTGSYEQYF. In DNA form, the CDR3 reads TGTGCCAGCAGTTTAAGAGGCAGGACGGGGTCCTACGAGCAGTACTTC.

The chain is built from TRBV15 and TRBJ1-4, with a weak D call TRBD1 (6 bases). Germline values: CDR1 LNHNV, CDR2 YYDKDF (reference sequence). The CDR3 is made up of 15 amino acids. The V and J ends lost 2 bases and 8 bases respectively, with 15 bases between them. This CDR3 is CATSRSTGRDEKLFF. DNA of the CDR3: TGTGCCACCAGCAGATCAACAGGGAGGGACGAAAAACTGTTTTTT.